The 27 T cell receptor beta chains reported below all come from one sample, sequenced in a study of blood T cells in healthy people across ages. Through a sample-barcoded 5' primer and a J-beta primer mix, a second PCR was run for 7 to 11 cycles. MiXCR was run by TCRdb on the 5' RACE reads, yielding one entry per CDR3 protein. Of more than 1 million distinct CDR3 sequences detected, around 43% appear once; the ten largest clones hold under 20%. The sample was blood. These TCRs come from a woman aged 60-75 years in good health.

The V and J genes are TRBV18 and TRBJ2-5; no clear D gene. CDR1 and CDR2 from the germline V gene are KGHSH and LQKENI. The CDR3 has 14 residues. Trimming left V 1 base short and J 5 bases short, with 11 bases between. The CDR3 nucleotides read TGTGCCAGCTCACCACTGTACAGCGAGGAGACCCAGTACTTC. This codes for CASSPLYSEETQYF.

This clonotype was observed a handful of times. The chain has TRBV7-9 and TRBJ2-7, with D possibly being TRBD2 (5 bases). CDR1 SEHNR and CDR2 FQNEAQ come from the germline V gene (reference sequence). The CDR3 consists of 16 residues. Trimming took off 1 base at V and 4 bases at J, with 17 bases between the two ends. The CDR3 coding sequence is TGTGCCAGCAGCTTAGACGGGCCAGGAGGTCATTACGAGCAGTACTTC. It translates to CASSLDGPGGHYEQYF.

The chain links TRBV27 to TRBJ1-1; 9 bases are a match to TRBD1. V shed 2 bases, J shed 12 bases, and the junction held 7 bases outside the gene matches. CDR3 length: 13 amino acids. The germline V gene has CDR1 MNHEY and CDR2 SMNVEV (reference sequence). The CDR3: CASSLRDRDKTFF. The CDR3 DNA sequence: TGTGCCAGCAGTTTAAGGGACAGGGATAAAACTTTCTTT.

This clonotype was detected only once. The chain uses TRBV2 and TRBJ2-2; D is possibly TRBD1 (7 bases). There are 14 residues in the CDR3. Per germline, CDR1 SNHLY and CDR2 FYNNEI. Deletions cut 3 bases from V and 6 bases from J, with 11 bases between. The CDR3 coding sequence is TGTGCCAGCAGTGACAGGGGGGCCCCCGGGGAGCTGTTTTTT. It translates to CASSDRGAPGELFF. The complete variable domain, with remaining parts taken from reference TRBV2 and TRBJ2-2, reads EPEVTQTPSHQVTQMGQEVILRCVPISNHLYFYWYRQILGQKVEFLVSFYNNEISEKSEIFDDQFSVERPDGSNFTLKIRSTKLEDSAMYFCASSDRGAPGELFFGEGSRLTVL.

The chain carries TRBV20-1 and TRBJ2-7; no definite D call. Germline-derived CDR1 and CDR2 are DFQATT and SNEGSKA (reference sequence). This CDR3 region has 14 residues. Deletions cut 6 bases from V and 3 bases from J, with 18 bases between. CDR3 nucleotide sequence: TGCAGTGCCGTAGTTGGCGGTAGCTTCTACGAGCAGTACTTC. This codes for CSAVVGGSFYEQYF.

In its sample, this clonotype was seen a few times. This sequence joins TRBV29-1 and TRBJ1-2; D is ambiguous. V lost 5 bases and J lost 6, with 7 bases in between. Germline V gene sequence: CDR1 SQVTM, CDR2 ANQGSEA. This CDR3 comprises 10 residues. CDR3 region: CSVRTDGYTF. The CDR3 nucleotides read TGCAGCGTTCGGACCGATGGCTACACCTTC.

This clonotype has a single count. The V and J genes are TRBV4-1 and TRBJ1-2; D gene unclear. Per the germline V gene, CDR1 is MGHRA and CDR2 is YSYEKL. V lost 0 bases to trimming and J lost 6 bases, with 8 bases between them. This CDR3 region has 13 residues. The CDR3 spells CASSQEEWNGYTF. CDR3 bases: TGCGCCAGCAGCCAAGAGGAGTGGAATGGCTACACCTTC.

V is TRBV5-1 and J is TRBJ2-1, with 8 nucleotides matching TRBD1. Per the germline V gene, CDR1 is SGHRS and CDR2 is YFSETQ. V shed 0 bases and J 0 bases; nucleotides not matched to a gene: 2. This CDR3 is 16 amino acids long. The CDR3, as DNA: TGCGCCAGCAGCTTGGCCCAGGGGGCCTCCTACAATGAGCAGTTCTTC. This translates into CASSLAQGASYNEQFF.

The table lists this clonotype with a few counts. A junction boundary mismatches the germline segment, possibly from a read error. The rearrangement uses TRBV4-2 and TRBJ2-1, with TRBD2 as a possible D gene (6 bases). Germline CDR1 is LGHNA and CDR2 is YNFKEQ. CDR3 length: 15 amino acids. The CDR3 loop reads CASSPRTSSHNEQFF. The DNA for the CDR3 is TGTGCCAGCAGCCCCAGAACTAGCTCCCACAATGAGCAGTTCTTC.

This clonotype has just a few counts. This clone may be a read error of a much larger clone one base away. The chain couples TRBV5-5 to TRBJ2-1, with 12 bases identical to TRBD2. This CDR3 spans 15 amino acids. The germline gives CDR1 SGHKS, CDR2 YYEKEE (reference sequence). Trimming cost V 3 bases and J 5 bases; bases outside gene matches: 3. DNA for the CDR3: TGTGCCAGCAGCTGGGGACTAGCGGGCAACAATGAGCAGTTCTTC. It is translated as CASSWGLAGNNEQFF.

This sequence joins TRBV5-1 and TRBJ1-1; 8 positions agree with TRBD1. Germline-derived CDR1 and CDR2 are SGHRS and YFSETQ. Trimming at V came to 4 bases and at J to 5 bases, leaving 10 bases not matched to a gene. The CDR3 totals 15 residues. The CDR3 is CASSPAQGGRTEAFF. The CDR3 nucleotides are TGCGCCAGCAGCCCCGCACAGGGGGGAAGGACTGAAGCTTTCTTT.

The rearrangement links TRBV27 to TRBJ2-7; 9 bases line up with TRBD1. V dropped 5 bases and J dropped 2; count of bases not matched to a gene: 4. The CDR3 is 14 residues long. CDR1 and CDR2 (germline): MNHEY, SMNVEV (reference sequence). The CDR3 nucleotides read TGTGCCAGCAGTGCGGACAGGGGTGCCTACGAGCAGTACTTC. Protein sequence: CASSADRGAYEQYF.

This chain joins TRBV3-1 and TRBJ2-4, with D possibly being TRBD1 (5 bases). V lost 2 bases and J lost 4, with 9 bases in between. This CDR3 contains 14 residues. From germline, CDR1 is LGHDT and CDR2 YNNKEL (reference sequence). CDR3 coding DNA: TGTGCCAGCAGCCAACAGGGTTTAAAAAACATTCAGTACTTC. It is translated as CASSQQGLKNIQYF.

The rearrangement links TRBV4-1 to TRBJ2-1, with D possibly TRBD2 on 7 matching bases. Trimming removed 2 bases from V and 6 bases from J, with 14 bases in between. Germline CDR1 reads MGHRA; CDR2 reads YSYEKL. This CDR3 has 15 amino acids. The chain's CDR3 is CASSQRPGEGNEQFF. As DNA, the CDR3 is TGCGCCAGCAGCCAACGGCCAGGGGAGGGCAATGAGCAGTTCTTC.

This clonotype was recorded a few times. CDR3 bases: TGTGCCAGCAGTTTGCAGCGAGCCTATGGCTACACCTTC. It is translated as CASSLQRAYGYTF. The chain joins TRBV28 to TRBJ1-2; no clear D. The V and J ends lost 3 bases and 4 bases respectively, with 9 bases between them. Germline CDR1 reads MDHEN; CDR2 reads SYDVKM. CDR3 size: 13 residues.

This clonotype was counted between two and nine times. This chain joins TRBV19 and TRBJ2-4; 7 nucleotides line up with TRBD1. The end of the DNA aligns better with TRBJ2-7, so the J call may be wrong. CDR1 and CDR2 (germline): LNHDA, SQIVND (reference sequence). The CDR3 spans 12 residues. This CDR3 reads CASGDSLYEQYF. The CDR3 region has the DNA TGTGCCAGCGGGGACAGCCTCTACGAGCAGTACTTC.

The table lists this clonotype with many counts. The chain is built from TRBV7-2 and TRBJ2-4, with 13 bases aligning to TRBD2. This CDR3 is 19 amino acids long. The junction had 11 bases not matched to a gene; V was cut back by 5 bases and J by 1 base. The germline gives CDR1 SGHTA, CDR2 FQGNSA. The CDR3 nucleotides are TGTGCCAGCAGCAAGGAACTAGCGGGAGGGCGTTTTGCCAAAAACATTCAGTACTTC. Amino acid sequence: CASSKELAGGRFAKNIQYF.

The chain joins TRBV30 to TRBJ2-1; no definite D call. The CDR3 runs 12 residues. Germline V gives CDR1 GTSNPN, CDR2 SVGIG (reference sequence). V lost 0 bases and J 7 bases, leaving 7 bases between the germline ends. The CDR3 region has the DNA TGTGCCTGGAGTGTACTCCCAAATGAGCAGTTCTTC. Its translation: CAWSVLPNEQFF.

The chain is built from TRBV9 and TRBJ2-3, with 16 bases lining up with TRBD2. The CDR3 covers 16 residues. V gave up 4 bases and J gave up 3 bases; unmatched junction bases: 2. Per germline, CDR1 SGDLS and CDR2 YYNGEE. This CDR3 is CASSKGLAGGTDTQYF. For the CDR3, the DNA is TGTGCCAGCAGCAAGGGACTAGCGGGGGGGACAGATACGCAGTATTTT.

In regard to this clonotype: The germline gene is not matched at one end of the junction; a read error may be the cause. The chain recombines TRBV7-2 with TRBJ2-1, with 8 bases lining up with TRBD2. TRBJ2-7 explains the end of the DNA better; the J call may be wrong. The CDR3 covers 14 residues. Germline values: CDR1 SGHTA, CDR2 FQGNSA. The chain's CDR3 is CASTLAGTYNEQYF. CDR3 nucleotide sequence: TGTGCCAGCACCTTAGCGGGGACCTACAATGAGCAGTACTTC.

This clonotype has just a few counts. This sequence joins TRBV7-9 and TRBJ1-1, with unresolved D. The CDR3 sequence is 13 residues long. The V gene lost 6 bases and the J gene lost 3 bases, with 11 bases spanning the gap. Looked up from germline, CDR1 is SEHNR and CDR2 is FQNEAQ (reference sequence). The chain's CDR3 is CASRAGPDTEAFF. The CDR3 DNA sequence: TGTGCCAGCAGAGCAGGTCCCGACACTGAAGCTTTCTTT.

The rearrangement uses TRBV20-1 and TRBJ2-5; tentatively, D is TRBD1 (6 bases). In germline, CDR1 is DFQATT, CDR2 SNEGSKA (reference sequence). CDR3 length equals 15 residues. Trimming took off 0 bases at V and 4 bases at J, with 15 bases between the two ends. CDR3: CSARDWAQGVETQYF. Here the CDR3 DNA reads TGCAGTGCTAGAGATTGGGCACAGGGAGTAGAGACCCAGTACTTC.

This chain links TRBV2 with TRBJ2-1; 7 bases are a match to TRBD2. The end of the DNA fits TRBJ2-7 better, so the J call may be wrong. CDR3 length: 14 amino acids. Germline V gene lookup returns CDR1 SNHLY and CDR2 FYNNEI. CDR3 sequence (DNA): TGTGCCAACACCGAGACTAGCTCCTACAATGAGCAGTACTTC. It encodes CANTETSSYNEQYF.

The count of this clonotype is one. The chain's CDR3 is CASSLLGVVGDEQYF. In DNA form, the CDR3 reads TGTGCCAGCAGCTTATTGGGCGTGGTAGGGGACGAGCAGTACTTC. V is TRBV11-2 and J is TRBJ2-7, with D perhaps matching TRBD1 (5 bases). Germline CDR1 is SGHAT and CDR2 is FQNNGV. Trimming took 2 bases from V and 5 from J, leaving 16 bases between them. This CDR3 comprises 15 residues.

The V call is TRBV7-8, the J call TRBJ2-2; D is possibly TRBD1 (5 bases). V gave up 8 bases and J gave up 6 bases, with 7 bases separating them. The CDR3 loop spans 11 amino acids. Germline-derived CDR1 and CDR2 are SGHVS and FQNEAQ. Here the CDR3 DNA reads TGTGCCAGCGGGGCCTCCGGGGAGCTGTTTTTT. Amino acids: CASGASGELFF.

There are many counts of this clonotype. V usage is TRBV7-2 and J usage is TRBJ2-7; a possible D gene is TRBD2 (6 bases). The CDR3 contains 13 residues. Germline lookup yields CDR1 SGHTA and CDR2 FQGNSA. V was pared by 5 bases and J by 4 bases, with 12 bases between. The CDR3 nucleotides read TGTGCCAGCAGCGCGGGACCGGGGTACGAGCAGTACTTC. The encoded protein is CASSAGPGYEQYF.

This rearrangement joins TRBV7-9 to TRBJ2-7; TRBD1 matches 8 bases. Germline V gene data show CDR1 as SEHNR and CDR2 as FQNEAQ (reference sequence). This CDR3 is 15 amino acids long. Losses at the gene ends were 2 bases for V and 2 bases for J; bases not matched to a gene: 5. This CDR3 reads CASSLPDRGPYEQYF. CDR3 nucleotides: TGTGCCAGCAGCTTACCAGACAGGGGACCCTACGAGCAGTACTTC.